The entry below gives a single T cell receptor (beta chain) sequence along with its context. This sample was included in a study of blood T cell repertoires in COVID-19. Study at large: Sites across the United States, Italy and Spain contributed samples from acute and convalescent COVID-19. Sources were T cells, B-cell-depleted T cells, or PBMCs; the material itself was cDNA or gDNA.

The data were produced by immunoSEQ multiplex PCR, yet TCRdb's version contains in-frame clones alone and is incomplete. The repertoire holds around 500,000 clones, with roughly 85% as singletons. Looked up from germline, CDR1 is LNHDA and CDR2 is SQIVND (reference sequence). Trimming shortened V by 5 bases and J by 1 base, and 12 bases separated the two germline ends. The CDR3 loop spans 14 amino acids. Source material: peripheral blood. J is TRBJ2-7 and V is TRBV19; D remains unclear. This receptor was taken from a human donor in a cohort sampled during active COVID-19. The CDR3 DNA reads TGTGCCAGTAGTGGGTGGTCAGGTTCCTACGAGCAGTACTTC. As protein: CASSGWSGSYEQYF.